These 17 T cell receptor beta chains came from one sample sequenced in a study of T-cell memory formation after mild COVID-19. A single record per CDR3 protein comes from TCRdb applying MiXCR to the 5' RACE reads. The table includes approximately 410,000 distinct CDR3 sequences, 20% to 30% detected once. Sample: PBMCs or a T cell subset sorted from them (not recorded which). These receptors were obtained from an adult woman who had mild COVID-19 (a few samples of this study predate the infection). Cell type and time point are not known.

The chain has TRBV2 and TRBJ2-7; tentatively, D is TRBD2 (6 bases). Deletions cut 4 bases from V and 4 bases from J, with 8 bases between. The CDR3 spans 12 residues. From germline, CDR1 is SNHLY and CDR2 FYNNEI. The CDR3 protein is CASSGGGYEQYF. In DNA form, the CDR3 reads TGTGCCAGCAGTGGAGGAGGGTACGAGCAGTACTTC.

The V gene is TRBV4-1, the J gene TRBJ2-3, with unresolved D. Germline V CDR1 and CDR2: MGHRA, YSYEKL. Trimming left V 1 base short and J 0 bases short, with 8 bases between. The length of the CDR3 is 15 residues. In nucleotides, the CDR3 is TGCGCCAGCAGCCAAGGGGGTACTAGCACAGATACGCAGTATTTT. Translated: CASSQGGTSTDTQYF.

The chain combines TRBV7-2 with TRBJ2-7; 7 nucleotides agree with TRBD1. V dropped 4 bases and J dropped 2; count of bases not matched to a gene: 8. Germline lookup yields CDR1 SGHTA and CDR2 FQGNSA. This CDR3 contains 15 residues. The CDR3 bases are TGTGCCAGCAGCTCTCCGGGACAGCGGACCTACGAGCAGTACTTC. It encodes CASSSPGQRTYEQYF.

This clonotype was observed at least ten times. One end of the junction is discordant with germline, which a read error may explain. CDR3: CASSLDRGPGELFF. The CDR3 DNA sequence: TGCGCCAGCAGCTTGGATCGGGGGCCCGGGGAGCTGTTTTTT. This chain uses TRBV12-3 or TRBV12-4 with TRBJ2-2; D assignment may be TRBD1 or TRBD2 (6 bases each). The CDR3 consists of 14 residues.

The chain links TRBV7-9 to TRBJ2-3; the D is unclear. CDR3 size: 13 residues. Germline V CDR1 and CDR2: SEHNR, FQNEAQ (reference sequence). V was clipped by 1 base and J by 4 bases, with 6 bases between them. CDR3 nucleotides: TGTGCCAGCAGCTTAGTGGTATCAGATACGCAGTATTTT. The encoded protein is CASSLVVSDTQYF.

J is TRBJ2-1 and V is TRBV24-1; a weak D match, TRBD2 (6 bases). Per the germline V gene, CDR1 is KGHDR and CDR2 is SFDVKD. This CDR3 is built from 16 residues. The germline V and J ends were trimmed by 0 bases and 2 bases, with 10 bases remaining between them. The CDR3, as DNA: TGTGCCACCAGTGATTTGGTGGGAGGAACCTACAATGAGCAGTTCTTC. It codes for CATSDLVGGTYNEQFF.

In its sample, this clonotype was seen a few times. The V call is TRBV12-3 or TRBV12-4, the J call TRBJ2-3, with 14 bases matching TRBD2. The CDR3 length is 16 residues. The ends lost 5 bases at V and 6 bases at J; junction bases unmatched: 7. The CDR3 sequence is CASSPWGTSGSDTQYF. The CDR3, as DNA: TGTGCCAGCAGTCCCTGGGGGACTAGCGGGAGCGATACGCAGTATTTT.

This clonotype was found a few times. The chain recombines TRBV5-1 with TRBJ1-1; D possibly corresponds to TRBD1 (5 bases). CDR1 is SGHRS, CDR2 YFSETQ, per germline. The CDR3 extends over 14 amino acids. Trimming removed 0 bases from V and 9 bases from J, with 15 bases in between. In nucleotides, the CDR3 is TGCGCCAGCAGCTTGGAAGGTAGGGGCAGGCAAGCTTTCTTT. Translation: CASSLEGRGRQAFF.

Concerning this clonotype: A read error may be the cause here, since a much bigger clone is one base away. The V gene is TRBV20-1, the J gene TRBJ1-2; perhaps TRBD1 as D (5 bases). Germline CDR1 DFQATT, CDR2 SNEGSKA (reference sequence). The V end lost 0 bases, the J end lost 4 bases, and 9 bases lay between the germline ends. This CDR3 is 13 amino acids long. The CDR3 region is CSARDPGGYGYTF. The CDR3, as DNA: TGCAGTGCTAGAGATCCCGGGGGCTATGGCTACACCTTC.

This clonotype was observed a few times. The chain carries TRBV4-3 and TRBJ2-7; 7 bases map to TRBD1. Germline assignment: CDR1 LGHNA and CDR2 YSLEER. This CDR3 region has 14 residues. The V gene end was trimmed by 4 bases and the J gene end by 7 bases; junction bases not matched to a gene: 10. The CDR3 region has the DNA TGCGCCAGCAGCCTGGGACAGACCCCTGGGGAGCAGTACTTC. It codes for CASSLGQTPGEQYF.

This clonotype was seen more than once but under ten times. CDR3 sequence: CASSLGPENTEAFF. The DNA for the CDR3 is TGCGCCAGCAGCTTGGGGCCCGAGAACACTGAAGCTTTCTTT. The chain employs TRBV5-1 and TRBJ1-1; no firm D call. V gave up 0 bases and J gave up 1 base, with 7 bases separating them. The CDR3 contains 14 residues. Germline CDR1 reads SGHRS; CDR2 reads YFSETQ.

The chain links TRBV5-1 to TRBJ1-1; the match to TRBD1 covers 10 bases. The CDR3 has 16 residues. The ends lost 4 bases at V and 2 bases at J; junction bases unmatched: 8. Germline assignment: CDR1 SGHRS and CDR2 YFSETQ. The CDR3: CASSEGWTGGNTEAFF. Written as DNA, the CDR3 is TGCGCCAGCAGCGAAGGGTGGACAGGGGGAAACACTGAAGCTTTCTTT.

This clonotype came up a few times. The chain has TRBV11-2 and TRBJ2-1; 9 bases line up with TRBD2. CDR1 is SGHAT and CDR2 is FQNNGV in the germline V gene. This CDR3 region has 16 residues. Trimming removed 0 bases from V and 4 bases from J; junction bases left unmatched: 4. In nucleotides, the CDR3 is TGTGCCAGCAGCTTAGAGATAGCGGGAGAGTACAATGAGCAGTTCTTC. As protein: CASSLEIAGEYNEQFF.

This CDR3 reads CASSQEGAYQETQYF. The CDR3 nucleotides are TGCGCCAGCAGCCAAGAAGGGGCGTACCAAGAGACCCAGTACTTC. The genes are TRBV4-1 and TRBJ2-5; perhaps TRBD1 as D (5 bases). The CDR3 loop spans 15 amino acids. Trimming pared 0 bases from V and 0 bases from J, leaving 8 bases between. Germline V gene sequence: CDR1 MGHRA, CDR2 YSYEKL.

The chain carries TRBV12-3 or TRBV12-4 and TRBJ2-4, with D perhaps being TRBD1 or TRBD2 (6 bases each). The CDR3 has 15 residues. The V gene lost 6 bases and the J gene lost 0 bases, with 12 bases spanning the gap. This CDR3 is CASRDRAGAKNIQYF. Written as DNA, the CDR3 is TGTGCCAGCAGGGACAGAGCGGGAGCCAAAAACATTCAGTACTTC.

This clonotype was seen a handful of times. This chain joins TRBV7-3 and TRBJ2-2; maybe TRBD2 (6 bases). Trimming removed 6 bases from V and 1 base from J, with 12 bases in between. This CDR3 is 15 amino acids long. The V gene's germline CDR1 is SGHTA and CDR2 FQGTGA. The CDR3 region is CASRPAGRNTGELFF. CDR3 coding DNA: TGTGCCAGCAGGCCAGCGGGTCGGAACACCGGGGAGCTGTTTTTT.

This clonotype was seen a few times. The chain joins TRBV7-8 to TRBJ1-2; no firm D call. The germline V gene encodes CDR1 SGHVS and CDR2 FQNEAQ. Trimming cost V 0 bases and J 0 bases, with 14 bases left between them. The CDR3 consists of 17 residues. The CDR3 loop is CASSLAPVQVANYGYTF. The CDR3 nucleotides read TGTGCCAGCAGCTTAGCGCCCGTTCAGGTGGCTAACTATGGCTACACCTTC.